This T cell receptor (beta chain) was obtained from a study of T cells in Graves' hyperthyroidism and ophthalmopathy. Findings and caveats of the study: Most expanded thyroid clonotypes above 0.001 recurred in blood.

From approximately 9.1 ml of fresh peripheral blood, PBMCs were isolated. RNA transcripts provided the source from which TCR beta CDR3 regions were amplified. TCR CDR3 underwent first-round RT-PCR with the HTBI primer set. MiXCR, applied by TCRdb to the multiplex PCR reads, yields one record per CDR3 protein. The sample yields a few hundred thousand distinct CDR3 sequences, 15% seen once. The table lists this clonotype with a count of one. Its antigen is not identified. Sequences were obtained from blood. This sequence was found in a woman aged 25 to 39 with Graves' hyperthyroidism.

CDR3 protein: CASSPMGPGELFF. The CDR3 DNA follows: TGTGCCAGCAGCCCCATGGGTCCCGGGGAGCTGTTTTTT. The genes are TRBV12-3 or TRBV12-4 and TRBJ2-2; D gene uncertain. The CDR3 covers 13 residues. Trimming shortened V by 6 bases and J by 6 bases, and 11 bases separated the two germline ends.